One and the same sample provided the 6 T cell receptor beta chains below, sequenced in a study of early T cells in non-severe SARS-CoV-2 infection. TCRdb reprocessed the 5' RACE reads via MiXCR and lists one record per CDR3 protein. The table shows tens of thousands of distinct CDR3 sequences, with roughly 8% occurring only once. This specimen was whole blood, taken at baseline. These receptor sequences come from an adult who was a healthcare worker with PCR-confirmed SARS-CoV-2 infection or an uninfected control (not recorded which).

At least ten counts were recorded for this clonotype. The chain links TRBV29-1 to TRBJ2-6; perhaps TRBD1 as D (6 bases). CDR3 length: 15 amino acids. Germline loops: CDR1 SQVTM, CDR2 ANQGSEA. The V end was cut by 4 bases, the J end by 0 bases, with 10 bases between. CDR3: CSVGQANSGANVLTF. The CDR3 DNA sequence: TGCAGCGTTGGACAGGCCAACTCTGGGGCCAACGTCCTGACTTTC.

This chain connects TRBV15 to TRBJ2-1; D possibly uses TRBD1 or TRBD2 (5 bases each). Per germline, CDR1 LNHNV and CDR2 YYDKDF (reference sequence). The CDR3 has 16 amino acids. Trimming removed 0 bases at V and 5 bases at J, with 14 bases between. CDR3 sequence reads: CATSREGSRGHNEQFF. The DNA of the CDR3 is TGTGCCACCAGCAGAGAGGGGAGTAGGGGACACAATGAGCAGTTCTTC.

This clonotype has only a few counts. The chain joins TRBV30 to TRBJ2-3, with 8 bases lining up with TRBD2. V lost 1 base and J lost 6; bases outside the gene matches: 3. This CDR3 has 13 amino acids. Germline values: CDR1 GTSNPN, CDR2 SVGIG (reference sequence). The CDR3 sequence: CAWSGLAPDTQYF. The CDR3 DNA is TGTGCCTGGAGTGGACTAGCGCCTGATACGCAGTATTTT.

The genes are TRBV6-1 and TRBJ1-2; D might be TRBD1 (5 bases). The CDR3 contains 17 residues. V lost 7 bases and J lost 2, with 23 bases in between. Germline lookup yields CDR1 MNHNS and CDR2 SASEGT. The CDR3 is CASTLSVGERLNYGYTF. The CDR3, as DNA: TGTGCCAGCACCCTATCGGTGGGGGAGCGCCTCAACTATGGCTACACCTTC.

This clonotype was seen more than once but under ten times. This chain joins TRBV12-3 or TRBV12-4 and TRBJ1-4; TRBD1 might be the D (5 bases). The CDR3 has 13 residues. Deletions cut 5 bases from V and 7 bases from J, with 11 bases between. DNA for the CDR3: TGTGCCAGCAGTGGGGCGCGTCGTGAAAAACTGTTTTTT. Residues: CASSGARREKLFF.

This clonotype was found many times. The chain carries TRBV28 and TRBJ2-7, with D possibly being TRBD1 (6 bases). Looked up from germline, CDR1 is MDHEN and CDR2 is SYDVKM. This CDR3 spans 16 amino acids. V shed 6 bases and J shed 0 bases, with 18 bases lying between them. CDR3 amino acids: CASSGTGQGSSYEQYF. CDR3 bases: TGTGCCAGCAGCGGAACAGGGCAGGGGAGCTCCTACGAGCAGTACTTC.